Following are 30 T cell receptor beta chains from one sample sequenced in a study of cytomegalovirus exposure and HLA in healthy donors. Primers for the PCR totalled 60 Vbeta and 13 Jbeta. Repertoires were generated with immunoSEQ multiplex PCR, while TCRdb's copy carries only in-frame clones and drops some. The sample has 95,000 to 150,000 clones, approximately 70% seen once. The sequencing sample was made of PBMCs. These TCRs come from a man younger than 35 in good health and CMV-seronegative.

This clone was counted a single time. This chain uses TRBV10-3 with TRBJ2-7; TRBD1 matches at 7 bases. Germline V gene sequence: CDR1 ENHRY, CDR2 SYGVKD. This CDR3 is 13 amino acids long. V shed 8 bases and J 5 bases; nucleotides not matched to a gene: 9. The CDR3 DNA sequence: TGTGCCATCCTCGAAAGGGGGCTGAACGAGCAGTACTTC. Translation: CAILERGLNEQYF.

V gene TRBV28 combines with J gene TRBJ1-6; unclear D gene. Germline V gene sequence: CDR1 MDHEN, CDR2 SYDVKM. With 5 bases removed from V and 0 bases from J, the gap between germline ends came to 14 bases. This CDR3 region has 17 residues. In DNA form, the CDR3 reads TGTGCCAGCAGTCCTCCCCGAGGGAGCTCCTATAATTCACCCCTCCACTTT. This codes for CASSPPRGSSYNSPLHF.

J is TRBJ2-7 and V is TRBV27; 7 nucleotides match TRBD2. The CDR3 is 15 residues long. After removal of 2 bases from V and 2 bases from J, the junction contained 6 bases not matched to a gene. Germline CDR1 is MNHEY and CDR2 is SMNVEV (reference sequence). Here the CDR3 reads CASSLGGGGTYEQYF. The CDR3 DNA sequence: TGTGCCAGCAGTTTAGGCGGCGGGGGAACCTACGAGCAGTACTTC.

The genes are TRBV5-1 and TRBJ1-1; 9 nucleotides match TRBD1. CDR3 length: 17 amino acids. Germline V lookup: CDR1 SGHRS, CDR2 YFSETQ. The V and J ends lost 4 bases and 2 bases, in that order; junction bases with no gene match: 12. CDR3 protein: CASSPYRGLSGNTEAFF. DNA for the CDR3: TGCGCCAGCAGCCCTTACAGGGGGCTCTCAGGAAACACTGAAGCTTTCTTT.

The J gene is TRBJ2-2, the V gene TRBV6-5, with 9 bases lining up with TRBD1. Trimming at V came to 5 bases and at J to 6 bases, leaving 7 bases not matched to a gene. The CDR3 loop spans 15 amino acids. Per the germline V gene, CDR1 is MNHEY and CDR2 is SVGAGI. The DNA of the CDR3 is TGTGCCAGCAGTGGCGGGACAGGGAAACCCGGGGAGCTGTTTTTT. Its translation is CASSGGTGKPGELFF.

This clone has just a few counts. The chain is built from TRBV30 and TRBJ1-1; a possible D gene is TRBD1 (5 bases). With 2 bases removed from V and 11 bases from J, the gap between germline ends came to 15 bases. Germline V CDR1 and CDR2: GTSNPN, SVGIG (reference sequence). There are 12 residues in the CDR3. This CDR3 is CAWSLVGEVAFF. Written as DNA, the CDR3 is TGTGCCTGGAGTTTAGTAGGGGAGGTCGCTTTCTTT.

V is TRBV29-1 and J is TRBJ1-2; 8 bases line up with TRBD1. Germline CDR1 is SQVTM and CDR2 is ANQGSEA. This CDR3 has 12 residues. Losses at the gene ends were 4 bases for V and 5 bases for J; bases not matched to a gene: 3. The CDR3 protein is CSVATGVYGYTF. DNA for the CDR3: TGCAGCGTTGCGACAGGGGTATATGGCTACACCTTC.

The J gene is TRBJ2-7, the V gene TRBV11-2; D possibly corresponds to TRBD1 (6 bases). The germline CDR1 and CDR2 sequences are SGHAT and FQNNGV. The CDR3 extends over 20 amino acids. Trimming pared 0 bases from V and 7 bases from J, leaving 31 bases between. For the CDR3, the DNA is TGTGCCAGCAGCTTAGATTCCCCACCGCCTCGACAGGTCGTAGTTAAGGAGCAGTACTTC. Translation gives CASSLDSPPPRQVVVKEQYF. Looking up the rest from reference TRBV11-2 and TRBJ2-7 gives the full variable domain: EAGVAQSPRYKIIEKRQSVAFWCNPISGHATLYWYQQILGQGPKLLIQFQNNGVVDDSQLPKDRFSAERLKGVDSTLKIQPAKLEDSAVYLCASSLDSPPPRQVVVKEQYFGPGTRLTVT.

The CDR3 nucleotides read TGCGCCAGCAGCCTCAACCCCCTAGCGGGAGGGTTCATCTCCAATGAGCAGTTCTTC. Translation: CASSLNPLAGGFISNEQFF. The V and J genes are TRBV5-1 and TRBJ2-1; the match to TRBD2 covers 12 bases. The junction had 17 bases not matched to a gene; V was cut back by 4 bases and J by 6 bases. In germline, CDR1 is SGHRS, CDR2 YFSETQ. The CDR3 is made up of 19 amino acids.

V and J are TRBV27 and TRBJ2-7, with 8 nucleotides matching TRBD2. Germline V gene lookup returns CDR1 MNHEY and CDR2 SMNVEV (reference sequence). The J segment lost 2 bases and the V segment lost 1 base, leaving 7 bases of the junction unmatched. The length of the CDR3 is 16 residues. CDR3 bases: TGTGCCAGCAGTTTATTGACTAGCGCGTCAGCCTACGAGCAGTACTTC. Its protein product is CASSLLTSASAYEQYF.

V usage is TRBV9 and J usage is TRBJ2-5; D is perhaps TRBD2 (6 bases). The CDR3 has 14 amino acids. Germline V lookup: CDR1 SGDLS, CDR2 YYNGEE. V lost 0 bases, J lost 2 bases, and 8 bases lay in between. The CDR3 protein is CASSVAGTQETQYF. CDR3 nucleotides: TGTGCCAGCAGCGTAGCGGGGACTCAAGAGACCCAGTACTTC.

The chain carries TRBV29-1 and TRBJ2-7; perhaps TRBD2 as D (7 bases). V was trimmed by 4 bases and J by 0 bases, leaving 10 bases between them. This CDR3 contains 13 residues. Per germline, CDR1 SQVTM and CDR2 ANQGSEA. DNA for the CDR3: TGCAGCGTTGTAGGGGGGGGCTCCTACGAGCAGTACTTC. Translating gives CSVVGGGSYEQYF.

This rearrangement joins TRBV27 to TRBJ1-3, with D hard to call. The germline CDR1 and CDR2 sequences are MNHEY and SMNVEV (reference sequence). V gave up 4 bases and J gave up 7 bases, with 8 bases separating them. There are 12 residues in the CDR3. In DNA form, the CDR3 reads TGTGCCAGCAGTTCAAATCAGAACACCATATATTTT. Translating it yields CASSSNQNTIYF.

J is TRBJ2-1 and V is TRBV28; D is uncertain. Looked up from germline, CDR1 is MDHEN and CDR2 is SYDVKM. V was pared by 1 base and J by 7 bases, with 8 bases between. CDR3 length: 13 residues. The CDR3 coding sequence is TGTGCCAGCAGTTTATTTTCCCGGAATGAGCAGTTCTTC. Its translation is CASSLFSRNEQFF.

Here the CDR3 DNA reads TGTGCCAGTAGTATCCGGCAGGCTAACACTGAAGCTTTCTTT. It translates to CASSIRQANTEAFF. This chain links TRBV19 with TRBJ1-1; D is unresolved. Germline assignment: CDR1 LNHDA and CDR2 SQIVND (reference sequence). CDR3 length: 14 amino acids. V dropped 3 bases and J dropped 2 bases, with 10 bases sitting between them.

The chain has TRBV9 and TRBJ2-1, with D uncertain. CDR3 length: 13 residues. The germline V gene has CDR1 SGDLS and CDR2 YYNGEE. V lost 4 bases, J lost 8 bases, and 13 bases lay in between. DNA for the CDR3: TGTGCCAGCAGCCGAGGTAAGAAGGATGAGCAGTTCTTC. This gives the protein CASSRGKKDEQFF.

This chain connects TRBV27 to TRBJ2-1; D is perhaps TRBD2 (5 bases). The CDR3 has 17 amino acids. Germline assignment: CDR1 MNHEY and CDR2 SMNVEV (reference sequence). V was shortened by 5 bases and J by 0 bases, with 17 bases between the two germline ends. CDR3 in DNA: TGTGCCAGCAGTGGTTCCCCCGGACTCAGCTCCTACAATGAGCAGTTCTTC. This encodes CASSGSPGLSSYNEQFF.

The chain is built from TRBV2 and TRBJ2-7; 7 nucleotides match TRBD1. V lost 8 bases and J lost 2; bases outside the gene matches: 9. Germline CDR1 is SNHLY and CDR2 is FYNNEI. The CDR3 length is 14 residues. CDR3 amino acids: CASGGWDRTYEQYF. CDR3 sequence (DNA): TGTGCCAGCGGAGGATGGGACAGAACCTACGAGCAGTACTTC.

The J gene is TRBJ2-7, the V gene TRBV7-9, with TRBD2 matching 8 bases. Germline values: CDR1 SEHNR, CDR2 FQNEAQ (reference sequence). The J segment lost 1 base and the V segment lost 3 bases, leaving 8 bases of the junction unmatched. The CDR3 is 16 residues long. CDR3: CASSFKAGVGSYEQYF. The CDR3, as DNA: TGTGCCAGCAGCTTTAAAGCGGGAGTCGGGTCCTACGAGCAGTACTTC.

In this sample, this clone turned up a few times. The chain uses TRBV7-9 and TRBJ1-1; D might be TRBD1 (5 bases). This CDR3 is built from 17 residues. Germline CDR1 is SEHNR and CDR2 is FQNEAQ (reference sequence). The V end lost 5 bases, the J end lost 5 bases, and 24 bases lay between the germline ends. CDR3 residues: CASSQRTVAIKGTEAFF. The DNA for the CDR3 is TGTGCCAGCAGCCAGAGGACCGTCGCAATAAAGGGGACTGAAGCTTTCTTT.

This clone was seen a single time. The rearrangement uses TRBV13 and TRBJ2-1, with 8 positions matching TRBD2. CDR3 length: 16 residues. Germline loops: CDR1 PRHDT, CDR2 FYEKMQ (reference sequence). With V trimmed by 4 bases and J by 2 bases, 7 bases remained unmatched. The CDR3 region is CASSSLTSGPYNEQFF. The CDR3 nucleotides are TGTGCCAGCAGCTCCTTAACTAGCGGACCCTACAATGAGCAGTTCTTC.

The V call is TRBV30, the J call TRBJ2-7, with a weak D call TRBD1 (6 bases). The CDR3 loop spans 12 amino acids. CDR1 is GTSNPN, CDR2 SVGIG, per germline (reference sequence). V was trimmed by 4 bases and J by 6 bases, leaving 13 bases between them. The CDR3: CAWTGTPCEQYF. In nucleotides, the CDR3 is TGTGCCTGGACCGGGACACCCTGCGAGCAGTACTTC.

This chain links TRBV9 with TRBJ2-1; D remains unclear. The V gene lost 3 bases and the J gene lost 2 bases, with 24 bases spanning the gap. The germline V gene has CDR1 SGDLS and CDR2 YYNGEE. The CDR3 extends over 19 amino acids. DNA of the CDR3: TGTGCCAGCAGCGGATACCCTCGTGACGCGGAGCTCCCCTACAATGAGCAGTTCTTC. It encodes CASSGYPRDAELPYNEQFF.

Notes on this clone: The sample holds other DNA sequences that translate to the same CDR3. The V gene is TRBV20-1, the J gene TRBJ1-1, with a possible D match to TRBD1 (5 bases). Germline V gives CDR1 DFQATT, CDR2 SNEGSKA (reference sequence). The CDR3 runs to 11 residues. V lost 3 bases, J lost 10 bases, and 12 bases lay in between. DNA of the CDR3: TGCAGTGCTAGCTATGGGGCACGAGCTTTCTTT. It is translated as CSASYGARAFF.

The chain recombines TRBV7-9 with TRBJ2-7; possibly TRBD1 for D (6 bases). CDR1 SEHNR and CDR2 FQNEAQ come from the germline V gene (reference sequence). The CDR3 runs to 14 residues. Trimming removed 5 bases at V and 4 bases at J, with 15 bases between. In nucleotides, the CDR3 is TGTGCCAGCAGCAATCTGGACAGAGTATACGAGCAGTACTTC. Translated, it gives CASSNLDRVYEQYF.

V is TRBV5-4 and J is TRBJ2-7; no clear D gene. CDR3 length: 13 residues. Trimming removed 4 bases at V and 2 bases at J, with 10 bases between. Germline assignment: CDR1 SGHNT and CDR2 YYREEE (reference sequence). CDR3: CASSITATYEQYF. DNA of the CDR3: TGTGCCAGCAGCATCACAGCTACCTACGAGCAGTACTTC.

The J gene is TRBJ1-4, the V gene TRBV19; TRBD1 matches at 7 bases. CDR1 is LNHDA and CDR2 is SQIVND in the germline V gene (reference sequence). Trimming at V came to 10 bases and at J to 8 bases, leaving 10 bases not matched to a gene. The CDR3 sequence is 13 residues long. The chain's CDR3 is CATRDSTDEKLFF. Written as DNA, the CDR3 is TGTGCCACCAGGGACAGCACGGACGAAAAACTGTTTTTT.

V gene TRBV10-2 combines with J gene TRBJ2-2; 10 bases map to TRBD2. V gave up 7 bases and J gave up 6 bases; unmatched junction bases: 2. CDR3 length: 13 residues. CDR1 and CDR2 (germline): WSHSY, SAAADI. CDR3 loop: CASTGLAAGELFF. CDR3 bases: TGCGCCAGCACAGGACTAGCGGCCGGGGAGCTGTTTTTT.

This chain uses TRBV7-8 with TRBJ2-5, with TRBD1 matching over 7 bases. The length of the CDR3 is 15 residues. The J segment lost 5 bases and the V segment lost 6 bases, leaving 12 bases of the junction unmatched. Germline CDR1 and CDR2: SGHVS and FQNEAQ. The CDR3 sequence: CASRVGTARMETQYF. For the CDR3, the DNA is TGTGCCAGCAGGGTTGGGACAGCCAGAATGGAGACCCAGTACTTC.

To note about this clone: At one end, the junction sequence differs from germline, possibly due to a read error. The CDR3 nucleotides are TGTACCAGCAGTCCCCTCGGACAGGGGGCAGGAAAACTGTTTTTT. This gives the protein CTSSPLGQGAGKLFF. This chain joins TRBV28 and TRBJ1-4, with 11 bases fitting TRBD1. Germline V CDR1 and CDR2: MDHEN, SYDVKM. The CDR3 totals 15 residues.